Sequencing of this TCR beta chain was carried out in a study of blood T cell repertoires in COVID-19. Looking at the study overall: Researchers got acute and convalescent COVID-19 samples from the United States, Italy and Spain. T cells, B-cell-depleted T cells, or PBMCs supplied cDNA or gDNA.

Study processing details: Scientists estimated how many nucleated cells there were by amplifying reference gene primers. The repertoire was sequenced with immunoSEQ multiplex PCR; TCRdb's copy has only in-frame clones and lacks some. D and trimming were read from the DNA, whereas the V and J calls and clone size are those reported in that table. The sample shows around 78,000 clones, about 89% of them seen only once. Which cohort a participant joined came from the clinical history participants gave. The V segment lost 5 bases and the J segment 2 bases; nucleotides outside the gene matches: 6. In germline, CDR1 is MNHEY, CDR2 SVGAGI. CDR3 length: 14 residues.

The gene calls are TRBV6-5 and TRBJ2-7; 7 bases agree with TRBD1. The source material was PBMCs or T cells enriched from blood (not recorded which). The sequence was collected from a woman aged 50 to 65 with acute COVID-19. Here the CDR3 DNA reads TGTGCCAGCAGTCTGGACAGGTATCCCTACGAGCAGTACTTC. It encodes CASSLDRYPYEQYF.